Listed here are 13 T cell receptor beta chains from one sample, sequenced in a study of radiotherapy plus CTLA-4 blockade in lung cancer. Using immunoSEQ multiplex PCR, the repertoire was profiled, and TCRdb retains in-frame clones only, with some absent. The sample has 15,000 or so clones, under 75% seen once. Sample: peripheral blood, taken from a patient treated with radiotherapy plus ipilimumab. These receptors originate from a human donor with non-small cell lung cancer whose response to radiotherapy plus ipilimumab could not be evaluated.

V usage is TRBV6-1 and J usage is TRBJ2-2, with D tentatively TRBD1 (6 bases). Germline V gene lookup returns CDR1 MNHNS and CDR2 SASEGT. This CDR3 spans 15 amino acids. Trimming cost V 4 bases and J 1 base, with 10 bases left between them. For the CDR3, the DNA is TGTGCCAGCAGTGGTGGACAGCAGAACACCGGGGAGCTGTTTTTT. It codes for CASSGGQQNTGELFF.

The V call is TRBV2, the J call TRBJ2-5; a weak D match, TRBD1 (5 bases). V was pared by 6 bases and J by 5 bases, with 10 bases between. Germline CDR1 and CDR2: SNHLY and FYNNEI. The CDR3 is 12 amino acids. The CDR3 DNA reads TGTGCCAGCAGGCCCAGGGCGGAGACCCAGTACTTC. It yields the protein CASRPRAETQYF. Full variable domain (remainder filled in from reference TRBV2 and TRBJ2-5): EPEVTQTPSHQVTQMGQEVILRCVPISNHLYFYWYRQILGQKVEFLVSFYNNEISEKSEIFDDQFSVERPDGSNFTLKIRSTKLEDSAMYFCASRPRAETQYFGPGTRLLVL.

The CDR3: CASSRGAGANVLTF. The CDR3, as DNA: TGTGCCAGTAGCCGCGGGGCTGGGGCCAACGTCCTGACTTTC. J is TRBJ2-6 and V is TRBV19, with D possibly being TRBD2 (6 bases). The CDR3 is 14 amino acids. Germline CDR1 is LNHDA and CDR2 is SQIVND (reference sequence). V was trimmed by 6 bases and J by 2 bases, leaving 8 bases between them.

The CDR3: CASSGSFEETQYF. The CDR3 nucleotides read TGCGCCAGCAGTGGGTCCTTCGAAGAGACCCAGTACTTC. The chain carries TRBV10-1 and TRBJ2-5; no clear D gene. The germline CDR1 and CDR2 sequences are WNHNN and SYGVQD (reference sequence). Deletions cut 4 bases from V and 3 bases from J, with 9 bases between. This CDR3 spans 13 amino acids.

The chain employs TRBV15 and TRBJ2-5, with a tentative D call TRBD1 (6 bases). CDR3 length equals 15 residues. V dropped 0 bases and J dropped 5 bases, with 13 bases sitting between them. Germline CDR1 and CDR2: LNHNV and YYDKDF (reference sequence). In DNA, the CDR3 is TGTGCCACCAGCAGAGAAAGAGGGGGTGCGGAGACCCAGTACTTC. It is translated as CATSRERGGAETQYF.

The CDR3 spells CASSLTREPNEKLFF. The CDR3, as DNA: TGTGCCAGCAGCTTAACGAGAGAGCCTAATGAAAAACTGTTTTTT. The J gene is TRBJ1-4, the V gene TRBV7-3, with D unclear. CDR1 SGHTA and CDR2 FQGTGA come from the germline V gene. V shed 0 bases and J shed 3 bases, with 8 bases lying between them. The CDR3 covers 15 residues.

The CDR3 nucleotides read TGTGCCAGCACCCTGCGAGGGGGTTGGACAGATACGCAGTATTTT. Translating it yields CASTLRGGWTDTQYF. The gene calls are TRBV28 and TRBJ2-3; TRBD1 might be the D (6 bases). Germline loops: CDR1 MDHEN, CDR2 SYDVKM. V lost 7 bases, J lost 3 bases, and 17 bases lay in between. The CDR3 length is 15 residues.

The chain has TRBV6-1 and TRBJ1-1; possibly TRBD1 for D (6 bases). The CDR3 is made up of 11 amino acids. Per the germline V gene, CDR1 is MNHNS and CDR2 is SASEGT. V was cut by 5 bases and J by 10 bases, with 11 bases left in between. The CDR3 DNA is TGTGCCAGCAGTTACGGCAGGGGAGCTTTCTTT. Translated: CASSYGRGAFF.

V gene TRBV27 combines with J gene TRBJ2-1; D is possibly TRBD1 (7 bases). There are 12 residues in the CDR3. V was clipped by 6 bases and J by 6 bases, with 9 bases between them. Germline lookup yields CDR1 MNHEY and CDR2 SMNVEV (reference sequence). Here the CDR3 reads CASSQGGNEQFF. CDR3 bases: TGTGCCAGCAGCCAGGGGGGCAATGAGCAGTTCTTC.

This sequence joins TRBV18 and TRBJ2-5; D is unclear. V was trimmed by 3 bases and J by 2 bases, leaving 16 bases between them. The V gene's germline CDR1 is KGHSH and CDR2 LQKENI. CDR3 length: 16 residues. CDR3 sequence reads: CASSPLQRGGQETQYF. CDR3 sequence (DNA): TGTGCCAGCTCACCCCTTCAACGCGGTGGGCAAGAGACCCAGTACTTC.

This clone came up a few times. This chain links TRBV9 with TRBJ1-4; D is unresolved. This CDR3 contains 14 residues. Between the trimmed V and J ends, which lost 0 bases and 6 bases, there was a span of 9 bases. CDR1 SGDLS and CDR2 YYNGEE come from the germline V gene. CDR3 in amino acids: CASSVGTRDEKLFF. In nucleotides, the CDR3 is TGTGCCAGCAGCGTAGGGACGCGGGATGAAAAACTGTTTTTT. The complete variable domain, with remaining parts taken from reference TRBV9 and TRBJ1-4, reads DSGVTQTPKHLITATGQRVTLRCSPRSGDLSVYWYQQSLDQGLQFLIQYYNGEERAKGNILERFSAQQFPDLHSELNLSSLELGDSALYFCASSVGTRDEKLFFGSGTQLSVL.

The genes are TRBV10-3 and TRBJ2-5; 12 bases fit TRBD1. Germline assignment: CDR1 ENHRY and CDR2 SYGVKD. The length of the CDR3 is 14 residues. V lost 6 bases, J lost 7 bases, and 6 bases stayed unmatched. The DNA for the CDR3 is TGTGCCATCAGCGGGACAGGGGGCGAGGGGACCCAGTACTTC. Amino acid sequence: CAISGTGGEGTQYF.

The CDR3 sequence: CASSQSSRGDYGYTF. The CDR3 region has the DNA TGCGCCAGCAGCCAGTCGTCCCGGGGAGACTATGGCTACACCTTC. V is TRBV4-3 and J is TRBJ1-2; no reliable D call. Per germline, CDR1 LGHNA and CDR2 YSLEER. This CDR3 contains 15 residues. Trimming took off 3 bases at V and 3 bases at J, with 14 bases between the two ends.